This T cell receptor beta chain was profiled in a study of HIV-infected patients and healthy controls. By sample share, this clonotype is medium-sized. The target antigen is unknown. Whole blood was used without fractionation, so all unsorted peripheral T cells were included. Germline V CDR1 and CDR2: SGHTA, FQGNSA. The CDR3 runs to 14 residues. J was trimmed by 2 bases and V by 2 bases; bases with no gene match: 0. Whole-study findings and limits: Compared with untreated HIV+ repertoires, healthy controls showed roughly threefold more distinct CDR3s and higher Shannon diversity. Study cohorts differed slightly in age and sex, but this did not explain diversity differences.

450 to 600 ng RNA was reverse transcribed with alpha and beta constant-region primers. Alpha and beta chain libraries were made separately by chain-specific third strand synthesis with multiplexing indices. Each cDNA molecule was barcoded, and a single primer pair amplified each chain. A roughly 24-cycle PCR with P5s and P7 primers followed a short adapter-adding first PCR. A single record per CDR3 protein comes from TCRdb applying MiXCR to the 5' RACE reads. Among 11,000 or so distinct CDR3 sequences listed, under 6.5% were seen once. The source is an adult in good health. Sequencing was done on a sample of blood. The V gene is TRBV7-2, the J gene TRBJ2-5, with 9 nucleotides matching TRBD2. The CDR3 sequence: CASSLLAGQETQYF. The CDR3 DNA sequence: TGTGCCAGCAGCTTACTAGCGGGACAAGAGACCCAGTACTTC.